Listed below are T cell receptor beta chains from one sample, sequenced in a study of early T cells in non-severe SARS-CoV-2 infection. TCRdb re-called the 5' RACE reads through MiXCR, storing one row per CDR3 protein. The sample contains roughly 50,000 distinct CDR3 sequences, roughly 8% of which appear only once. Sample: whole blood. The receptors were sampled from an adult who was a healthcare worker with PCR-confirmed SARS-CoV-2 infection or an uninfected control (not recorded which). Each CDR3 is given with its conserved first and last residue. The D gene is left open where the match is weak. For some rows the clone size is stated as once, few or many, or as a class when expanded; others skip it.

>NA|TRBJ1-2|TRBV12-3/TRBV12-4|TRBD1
CASSFTGQGQGYTF
TGTGCCAGCAGTTTTACGGGACAGGGGCAAGGCTACACCTTC
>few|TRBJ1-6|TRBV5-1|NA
CASSKDSSSSYNSPLHF
TGCGCCAGCAGTAAGGACAGCTCCAGCTCCTATAATTCACCCCTCCACTTT
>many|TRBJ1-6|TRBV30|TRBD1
CAWSFPDRENSPLHF
TGTGCCTGGAGTTTTCCGGACAGGGAAAATTCACCCCTCCACTTT
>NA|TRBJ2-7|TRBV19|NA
CASSIGNNYEQYF
TGTGCCAGTAGTATCGGGAACAACTACGAGCAGTACTTC
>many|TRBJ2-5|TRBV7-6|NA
CASSLEGTETQYF
TGTGCCAGCAGCTTAGAGGGAACTGAGACCCAGTACTTC
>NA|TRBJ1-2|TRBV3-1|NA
CASSQQGKAYGYTF
TGTGCCAGCAGCCAACAGGGGAAGGCCTATGGCTACACCTTC
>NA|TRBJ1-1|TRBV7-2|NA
CASSLEGGLTEAFF
TGTGCCAGCAGCTTAGAGGGCGGTTTGACTGAAGCTTTCTTT
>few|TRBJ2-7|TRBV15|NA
CATSRQTGYEQYF
TGTGCCACCAGCAGACAGACTGGCTACGAGCAGTACTTC
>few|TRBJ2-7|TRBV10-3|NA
CAISESSGAEQYF
TGTGCCATCAGTGAGTCGAGCGGCGCCGAGCAGTACTTC
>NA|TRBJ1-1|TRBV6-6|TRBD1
CASSYTGTGVTEAFF
TGTGCCAGCAGCTACACCGGGACAGGGGTTACTGAAGCTTTCTTT
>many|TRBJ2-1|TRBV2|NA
CASSLDNEQFF
TGTGCCAGCAGCCTGGACAATGAGCAGTTCTTC
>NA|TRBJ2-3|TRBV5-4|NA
CASSFPRATDTQYF
TGTGCCAGCAGCTTTCCACGGGCCACAGATACGCAGTATTTT